A single sample gave rise to the 21 T cell receptor beta chains below, sequenced in a study of OX40 agonist ivuxolimab in advanced cancers. Generated by immunoSEQ multiplex PCR, the TCRdb table keeps only in-frame clones and is missing some. The sample lists tens of thousands of clones; more than 70% were seen once. Sequenced here: CD4+ or CD8+ T cells sorted from blood, sampled in a trial of the OX40 agonist ivuxolimab. The receptors originated from an adult with an advanced solid tumor such as melanoma, head and neck, liver or kidney cancer.

The chain joins TRBV18 to TRBJ1-5; D remains unclear. Deletions cut 2 bases from V and 5 bases from J, with 7 bases between. CDR1 is KGHSH, CDR2 LQKENI, per germline. The CDR3 length is 13 residues. The CDR3 DNA follows: TGTGCCAGCTCACCATTAAGGGATCAGCCCCAGCATTTT. Its protein is CASSPLRDQPQHF. The whole variable domain, filled in from reference TRBV18 and TRBJ1-5, reads NAGVMQNPRHLVRRRGQEARLRCSPMKGHSHVYWYRQLPEEGLKFMVYLQKENIIDESGMPKERFSAEFPKEGPSILRIQQVVRGDSAAYFCASSPLRDQPQHFGDGTRLSIL.

The rearrangement joins TRBV10-1 to TRBJ2-3, with 8 bases fitting TRBD2. Losses at the gene ends were 9 bases for V and 7 bases for J; bases not matched to a gene: 6. CDR1 and CDR2 from the germline V gene are WNHNN and SYGVQD (reference sequence). This CDR3 is built from 12 residues. This chain's CDR3 is CARVAGRNTQYF. CDR3 DNA: TGCGCCAGGGTAGCGGGGAGAAATACGCAGTATTTT.

V gene TRBV7-8 combines with J gene TRBJ2-3; TRBD2 matches at 10 bases. Per the germline V gene, CDR1 is SGHVS and CDR2 is FQNEAQ. V trimming: 4 bases; J trimming: 3 bases; junction bases outside the gene matches: 16. CDR3 length equals 19 residues. CDR3 nucleotide sequence: TGTGCCAGCAGCTCGCGACTGAGCGGGGGGGCCGGAGGTACAGATACGCAGTATTTT. This gives the protein CASSSRLSGGAGGTDTQYF.

The chain links TRBV27 to TRBJ1-6; D perhaps matches TRBD1 (6 bases). CDR1 is MNHEY, CDR2 SMNVEV, per germline (reference sequence). The CDR3 extends over 15 amino acids. V was trimmed by 2 bases and J by 10 bases, leaving 15 bases between them. The CDR3 protein is CASSLDRPPSSPLHF. The CDR3 DNA is TGTGCCAGCAGTTTAGACAGGCCCCCAAGCTCACCCCTCCACTTT.

The V call is TRBV21-1, the J call TRBJ2-5; the DNA was not used to check the table's D call, TRBD1. TRBV21-1 is termed a pseudogene. The CDR3 consists of 14 residues. Here the CDR3 DNA reads TGTGCCAGCACCCGGGACAGGGTTAGAGAGACCCAGTACTTC. Amino acids: CASTRDRVRETQYF.

The V gene is TRBV18, the J gene TRBJ2-2; unclear D gene. Germline V gene lookup returns CDR1 KGHSH and CDR2 LQKENI. CDR3 size: 14 residues. Trimming took off 4 bases at V and 4 bases at J, with 10 bases between the two ends. CDR3 in amino acids: CASSRKEVTGELFF. CDR3 nucleotide sequence: TGTGCCAGCTCACGGAAAGAAGTCACCGGGGAGCTGTTTTTT. The full variable domain, rest sourced from reference TRBV18 and TRBJ2-2, is NAGVMQNPRHLVRRRGQEARLRCSPMKGHSHVYWYRQLPEEGLKFMVYLQKENIIDESGMPKERFSAEFPKEGPSILRIQQVVRGDSAAYFCASSRKEVTGELFFGEGSRLTVL.

The V gene is TRBV5-4, the J gene TRBJ2-7, with TRBD1 matching over 7 bases. Trimming at V came to 4 bases and at J to 5 bases, leaving 3 bases not matched to a gene. The germline gives CDR1 SGHNT, CDR2 YYREEE (reference sequence). The CDR3 is 12 residues long. CDR3 protein: CASSLQGHEQYF. The CDR3 coding sequence is TGTGCCAGCAGCCTACAGGGGCACGAGCAGTACTTC. Full variable domain (remainder filled in from reference TRBV5-4 and TRBJ2-7): ETGVTQSPTHLIKTRGQQVTLRCSSQSGHNTVSWYQQALGQGPQFIFQYYREEENGRGNFPPRFSGLQFPNYSSELNVNALELDDSALYLCASSLQGHEQYFGPGTRLTVT.

Only a few counts were recorded for this clone. The rearrangement joins TRBV7-2 to TRBJ2-2, with D tentatively TRBD2 (5 bases). This CDR3 has 14 residues. V lost 1 base and J lost 5, with 8 bases in between. Germline V gene sequence: CDR1 SGHTA, CDR2 FQGNSA. The CDR3 nucleotides are TGTGCCAGCAGCTTAGTGGGGAGTACCGGGGAGCTGTTTTTT. Translation: CASSLVGSTGELFF.

The chain combines TRBV15 with TRBJ2-3, with TRBD1 matching over 9 bases. Trimming took 1 base from V and 3 from J; bases not matched to a gene: 2. CDR1 is LNHNV, CDR2 YYDKDF, per germline (reference sequence). The CDR3 has 15 amino acids. CDR3 in DNA: TGTGCCACCAGCAGAGTTGGGACAGGGACAGATACGCAGTATTTT. It translates to CATSRVGTGTDTQYF.

The genes are TRBV28 and TRBJ2-1; 12 positions agree with TRBD2. Germline values: CDR1 MDHEN, CDR2 SYDVKM. Germline trimming cut 1 base from V and 9 bases from J; bases unmatched to any gene: 4. This CDR3 contains 15 residues. DNA for the CDR3: TGTGCCAGCAGTTTATTGACTAGCGGGAGAGGTGAGCAGTTCTTC. Residues: CASSLLTSGRGEQFF. Looking up the rest from reference TRBV28 and TRBJ2-1 gives the full variable domain: DVKVTQSSRYLVKRTGEKVFLECVQDMDHENMFWYRQDPGLGLRLIYFSYDVKMKEKGDIPEGYSVSREKKERFSLILESASTNQTSMYLCASSLLTSGRGEQFFGPGTRLTVL.

The rearrangement links TRBV6-5 to TRBJ1-2; 8 nucleotides line up with TRBD1. After removal of 2 bases from V and 8 bases from J, the junction contained 1 base not matched to a gene. CDR1 is MNHEY, CDR2 SVGAGI, per germline. The CDR3 consists of 12 residues. The CDR3 protein is CASSYRTGGYTF. CDR3 sequence (DNA): TGTGCCAGCAGTTACAGGACAGGGGGCTACACCTTC.

The genes are TRBV9 and TRBJ2-1; D may be TRBD1 (5 bases). CDR3 length equals 13 residues. V lost 0 bases to trimming and J lost 5 bases, with 6 bases between them. CDR1 and CDR2 (germline): SGDLS, YYNGEE. The chain's CDR3 is CASSVEQDNEQFF. The CDR3 DNA sequence: TGTGCCAGCAGCGTAGAACAGGACAATGAGCAGTTCTTC.

This clone was counted between two and nine times. This sequence joins TRBV18 and TRBJ1-3; D is possibly TRBD1 (6 bases). The CDR3 spans 17 residues. The V end lost 3 bases, the J end lost 0 bases, and 15 bases lay between the germline ends. CDR1 and CDR2 (germline): KGHSH, LQKENI. CDR3 coding DNA: TGTGCCAGCTCACCGGTTCCAGGGGCGAGCTCTGGAAACACCATATATTTT. As protein: CASSPVPGASSGNTIYF.

The gene calls are TRBV30 and TRBJ2-3; tentative D call: TRBD2 (6 bases). Germline CDR1 GTSNPN, CDR2 SVGIG (reference sequence). The CDR3 has 14 residues. Trimming took 2 bases from V and 3 from J, leaving 12 bases between them. This CDR3 is CAWSLGGPTDTQYF. The CDR3 nucleotides are TGTGCCTGGAGTCTAGGAGGGCCGACAGATACGCAGTATTTT.

V and J are TRBV27 and TRBJ1-5, with D unclear. The length of the CDR3 is 14 residues. Germline loops: CDR1 MNHEY, CDR2 SMNVEV (reference sequence). The V gene lost 5 bases and the J gene lost 0 bases, with 8 bases spanning the gap. This CDR3 reads CASSQEASNQPQHF. The DNA for the CDR3 is TGTGCCAGCAGTCAGGAAGCTAGCAATCAGCCCCAGCATTTT.

The chain joins TRBV5-4 to TRBJ1-2, with TRBD1 matching 8 bases. The junction had 9 bases not matched to a gene; V was cut back by 3 bases and J by 5 bases. The CDR3 has 15 residues. Germline V gene sequence: CDR1 SGHNT, CDR2 YYREEE (reference sequence). The CDR3 region is CASSYPGQGLYGYTF. The DNA of the CDR3 is TGTGCCAGCAGCTACCCTGGACAGGGCCTATATGGCTACACCTTC.

This rearrangement joins TRBV27 to TRBJ2-1, with 8 bases fitting TRBD2. CDR3 length: 15 amino acids. The ends lost 7 bases at V and 5 bases at J; junction bases unmatched: 10. Germline CDR1 and CDR2: MNHEY and SMNVEV (reference sequence). For the CDR3, the DNA is TGTGCCAGCAATCTAGCGGGTATAGGCAACAATGAGCAGTTCTTC. Translating it yields CASNLAGIGNNEQFF.

CDR3 amino acids: CASSIGLGTENQPQHF. The CDR3 coding sequence is TGTGCCAGTAGTATAGGACTTGGGACAGAGAATCAGCCCCAGCATTTT. The rearrangement uses TRBV19 and TRBJ1-5; TRBD1 agrees at 7 bases. The CDR3 runs to 16 residues. The ends lost 1 base at V and 4 bases at J; junction bases unmatched: 7. Germline V CDR1 and CDR2: LNHDA, SQIVND (reference sequence). Full variable domain (remainder filled in from reference TRBV19 and TRBJ1-5): DGGITQSPKYLFRKEGQNVTLSCEQNLNHDAMYWYRQDPGQGLRLIYYSQIVNDFQKGDIAEGYSVSREKKESFPLTVTSAQKNPTAFYLCASSIGLGTENQPQHFGDGTRLSIL.

This clone was counted only a few times. The chain links TRBV4-2 to TRBJ2-7, with a weak D call TRBD1 (6 bases). The germline gives CDR1 LGHNA, CDR2 YNFKEQ. This CDR3 spans 15 amino acids. Trimming shortened V by 1 base and J by 4 bases, and 14 bases separated the two germline ends. The CDR3 region is CASSQAQGVEYEQYF. CDR3 nucleotides: TGTGCCAGCAGCCAAGCACAGGGAGTAGAGTACGAGCAGTACTTC.

The rearrangement joins TRBV11-2 to TRBJ1-1; D is unclear. Germline V CDR1 and CDR2: SGHAT, FQNNGV. This CDR3 comprises 14 residues. The V and J ends lost 3 bases and 0 bases respectively, with 8 bases between them. CDR3 in amino acids: CASSFRALNTEAFF. The CDR3 nucleotides are TGTGCCAGCAGCTTTCGGGCATTGAACACTGAAGCTTTCTTT. The variable domain in full, with the rest retrieved from reference TRBV11-2 and TRBJ1-1, is EAGVAQSPRYKIIEKRQSVAFWCNPISGHATLYWYQQILGQGPKLLIQFQNNGVVDDSQLPKDRFSAERLKGVDSTLKIQPAKLEDSAVYLCASSFRALNTEAFFGQGTRLTVV.

The genes are TRBV25-1 and TRBJ2-7; 10 bases agree with TRBD1. CDR1 MGHDK and CDR2 SYGVNS come from the germline V gene. This CDR3 region has 16 residues. The junction had 8 bases not matched to a gene; V was cut back by 4 bases and J by 2 bases. CDR3 residues: CASSGQTGGNPYEQYF. In DNA, the CDR3 is TGTGCCAGCAGTGGGCAGACAGGGGGCAACCCCTACGAGCAGTACTTC.